This TCR beta chain was obtained from a study of spatial heterogeneity in lung cancer. V lost 0 bases and J lost 2, with 15 bases in between. This CDR3 region has 17 residues. The germline CDR1 and CDR2 sequences are LGHNA and YSLEER. Time point of the sample: sample taken at primary tumor resection. TCRdb re-called the 5' RACE reads through MiXCR, storing one row per CDR3 protein. Here the sample spans approximately 9,400 distinct CDR3 sequences, more than 4.5% being singletons. Regarding the study as a whole: Circulating ubiquitous expanded tumor TCRs were observed more frequently at resection than at follow-up.

By sample fraction, this clonotype is medium-sized. What it binds is not known. This chain joins TRBV4-3 and TRBJ2-3; D is undetermined. The clonotype comes from a male donor with early-stage non-small cell lung cancer. The sample consisted of PBMCs, taken at surgery. The CDR3 nucleotides are TGCGCCAGCAGCCAAGATCCCCTTACCTACCCCACAGATACGCAGTATTTT. It translates to CASSQDPLTYPTDTQYF.